This TCR beta chain was captured in a study of PD-1 blockade in classical Hodgkin lymphoma (TCRdb year 2020). Regarding the research as a whole: Nivolumab dosing was 3 mg/kg intravenously every 2 weeks, continuing until either disease progression or unacceptable toxicity. The study used TCR beta sequencing and CyTOF to define a peripheral blood immune signature of response to PD-1 blockade in classical Hodgkin lymphoma. Results and caveats for the whole study, not just this receptor: Baseline TCR diversity was reported to be lower in newly diagnosed patients than in healthy donors and to be lower still in relapsed/refractory patients. Diversity was lower in patients who began nivolumab less than 1 year after ASCT, so these patients were left out of later analyses to avoid confounding by immune reconstitution. The study covered only a single clinical trial cohort, and the causes of the repertoire differences, possibly disease activity or prior therapy, were still not defined. Among trial patients, those achieving complete response had baseline diversity similar to that of newly diagnosed patients, while diversity was significantly lower in partial responders and progressors. By C4D1, a significant rise was seen in CD4+ TCR diversity but not in CD8+ TCR diversity (p=0.0027 vs p=0.16), and the rise was most apparent among complete responders (p=0.02).

The time point label here, explained by the study, means: cycle 4 day 1 (C4D1), after five to seven weeks of nivolumab. Every trial patient had relapsed after autologous stem cell transplantation, and cohorts A, B and C differed in prior brentuximab vedotin exposure. The trial cohort comprised about 60 patients with relapsed/refractory classical Hodgkin lymphoma whose best overall responses were complete response, partial response or progressive disease. Trial patients were treated with single-agent nivolumab in the multi-cohort phase II CheckMate 205 trial. An independent review committee assessed best overall response by applying the 2007 International Working Group response criteria. Trial PBMCs were obtained immediately prior to nivolumab initiation (C1D1) and on therapy at cycle 2 day 1 and cycle 4 day 1. Peripheral blood was collected in 8 mL Vacutainer Cell Preparation Tubes, from which PBMCs were isolated by centrifugation and then cryopreserved.

The Qiagen DNeasy kit was used to extract genomic DNA from unsorted PBMCs and from the negatively selected CD4+ and CD8+ fractions. Using primers that anneal to V and J segments, immunoSEQ multiplex PCR amplified the TCR beta CDR3 regions. A synthetic immune receptor repertoire was used to minimize amplification bias, and remaining bias was computationally removed after sequencing. The authors' analysis ran thus. Custom Python scripts were used to quantify repertoire diversity as the Shannon entropy index. Unsorted, CD4+ and CD8+ repertoires were analyzed separately, except in combined analyses where CD4+ and CD8+ sequences were merged in silico. Clonal expansion was defined as a frequency increase of at least 2-fold after treatment compared with C1D1, and clones undetected at baseline were assigned a pseudocount of 0.5. Singleton clones were defined as clones with 0 or 1 copy at C1D1, and non-singleton clones were defined as clones with 2 or more copies. Clones expanded in unsorted samples were assigned a CD4+, CD8+ or unknown annotation through matching of protein sequences in sorted samples from the same patient. Wilcoxon tests on paired samples were used to test changes in diversity from C1D1 to C4D1. In its TCRdb copy, this immuneACCESS table keeps in-frame sequences only and misses some clones. Where compared with another copy, unresolved V genes explain less than half of these, and the others have no known cause. Clone size and V and J calls were adopted from that table, with D and trimming inferred from the DNA. For this sample there are approximately 61,000 clones; 87% appear just once. Together, the top ten hold about 8.1% of the sample.

According to the germline V gene (reference sequence), CDR1 reads LNHDA and CDR2 reads SQIVND. From cysteine to phenylalanine, the CDR3 is 14 amino acids long. CDR3 DNA is the only sequence kept; it has 42 bases, read in frame from the first base. The V end loses 6 bases and the J end loses 0 bases, and a stretch of 8 bases separates them. Points on this clone: Its antigen is currently not known. There are no base qualities to consult, and no much larger clone falls within one base.

The sequencing used peripheral blood mononuclear cells (PBMCs), collected before the fourth cycle of nivolumab. The clonotype comes from a human donor with classical Hodgkin lymphoma. The V and J segments used are TRBV19 and TRBJ2-2, with an unclear D gene assignment. The CDR3 sequence is CASRSWANTGELFF. The nucleotides read TGTGCCAGTAGAAGCTGGGCGAACACCGGGGAGCTGTTTTTT.